This TCR beta chain was found in a study of blood T cell repertoires in COVID-19. About the study: Samples taken during acute and convalescent COVID-19 were collected in the United States, Italy and Spain. Sources were T cells, B-cell-depleted T cells, or PBMCs; the material itself was cDNA or gDNA.

How the authors handled the data: Researchers report that nucleated cell counts were estimated from reference gene primer amplification. TCRdb's table, derived via immunoSEQ multiplex PCR, lists solely in-frame clones and lacks some. V and J calls and clone size are as listed in that table; D and trimming were resolved from the DNA. Among about 97,000 clones listed, around 90% were seen once. CDR3 length equals 13 residues. CDR1 is LGHNT and CDR2 is FRNRAP in the germline V gene. Between the trimmed V and J ends, which lost 3 bases and 8 bases, there was a span of 11 bases. The J gene is TRBJ2-1, the V gene TRBV12-5; the D gene is possibly TRBD2 (6 bases). Sequenced input: peripheral blood. The clonotype was recovered from a man aged 18 to 30 with acute or convalescent COVID-19. The CDR3: CASGFAGRDEQFF. CDR3 nucleotides: TGTGCTAGTGGTTTTGCCGGGAGAGATGAGCAGTTCTTC.